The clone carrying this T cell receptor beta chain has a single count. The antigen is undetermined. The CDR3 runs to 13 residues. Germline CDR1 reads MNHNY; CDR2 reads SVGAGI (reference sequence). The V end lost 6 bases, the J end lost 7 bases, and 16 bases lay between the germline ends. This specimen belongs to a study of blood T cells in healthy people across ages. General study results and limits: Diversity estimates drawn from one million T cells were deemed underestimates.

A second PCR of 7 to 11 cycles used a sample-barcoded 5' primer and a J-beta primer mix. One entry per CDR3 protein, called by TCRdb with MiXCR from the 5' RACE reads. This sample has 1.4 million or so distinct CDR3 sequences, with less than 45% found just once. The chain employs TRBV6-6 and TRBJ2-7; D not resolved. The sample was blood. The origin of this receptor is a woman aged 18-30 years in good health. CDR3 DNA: TGTGCCAGCAGCCATGTGATTAGAGTTGAGCAGTACTTC. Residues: CASSHVIRVEQYF.